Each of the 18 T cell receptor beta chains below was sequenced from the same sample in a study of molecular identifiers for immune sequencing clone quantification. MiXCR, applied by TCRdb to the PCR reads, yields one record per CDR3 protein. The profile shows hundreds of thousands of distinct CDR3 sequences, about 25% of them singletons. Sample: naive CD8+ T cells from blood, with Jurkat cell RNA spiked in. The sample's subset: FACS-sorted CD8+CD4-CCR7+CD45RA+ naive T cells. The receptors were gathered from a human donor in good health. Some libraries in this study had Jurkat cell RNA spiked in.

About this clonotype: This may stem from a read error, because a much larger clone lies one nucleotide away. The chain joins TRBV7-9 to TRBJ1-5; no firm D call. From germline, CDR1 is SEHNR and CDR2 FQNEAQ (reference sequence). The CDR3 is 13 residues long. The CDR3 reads CAGRHPQHQPQHF. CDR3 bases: TGTGCCGGCAGACACCCCCAACACCAGCCCCAGCATTTT.

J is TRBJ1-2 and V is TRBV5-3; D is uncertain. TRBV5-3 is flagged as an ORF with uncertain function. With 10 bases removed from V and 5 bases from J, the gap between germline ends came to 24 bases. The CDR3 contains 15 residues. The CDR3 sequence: CAGSLVVQVEYGYTF. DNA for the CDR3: TGTGCCGGCAGCTTGGTAGTTCAGGTGGAGTATGGCTACACCTTC.

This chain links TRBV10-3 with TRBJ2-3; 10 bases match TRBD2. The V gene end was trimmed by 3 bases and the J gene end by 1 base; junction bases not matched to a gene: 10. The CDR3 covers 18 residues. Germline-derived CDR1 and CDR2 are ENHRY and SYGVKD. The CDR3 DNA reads TGTGCCATCAGTGACCCCCTAGCGGGGGATCCAGGCACAGATACGCAGTATTTT. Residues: CAISDPLAGDPGTDTQYF.

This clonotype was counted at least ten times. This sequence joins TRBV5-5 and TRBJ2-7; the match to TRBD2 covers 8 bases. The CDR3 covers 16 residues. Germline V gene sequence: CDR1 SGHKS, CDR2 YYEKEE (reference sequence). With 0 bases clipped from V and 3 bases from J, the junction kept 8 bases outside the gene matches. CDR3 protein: CASSLAKISGGYEQYF. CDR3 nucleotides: TGTGCCAGCAGCTTGGCCAAGATCAGCGGGGGCTACGAGCAGTACTTC.

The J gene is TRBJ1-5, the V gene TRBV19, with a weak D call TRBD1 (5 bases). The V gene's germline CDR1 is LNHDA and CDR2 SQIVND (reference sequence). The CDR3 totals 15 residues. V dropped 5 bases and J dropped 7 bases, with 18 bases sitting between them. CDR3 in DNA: TGTGCCAGTAGTTCTATCTGGGACCCTCCACAGCCCCAGCATTTT. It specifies CASSSIWDPPQPQHF.

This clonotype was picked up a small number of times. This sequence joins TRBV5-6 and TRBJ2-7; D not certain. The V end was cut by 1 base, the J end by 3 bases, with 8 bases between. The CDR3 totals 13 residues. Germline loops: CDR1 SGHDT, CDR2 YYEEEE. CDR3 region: CASSLPSDYEQYF. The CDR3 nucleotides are TGTGCCAGCAGCTTGCCCTCCGACTACGAGCAGTACTTC.

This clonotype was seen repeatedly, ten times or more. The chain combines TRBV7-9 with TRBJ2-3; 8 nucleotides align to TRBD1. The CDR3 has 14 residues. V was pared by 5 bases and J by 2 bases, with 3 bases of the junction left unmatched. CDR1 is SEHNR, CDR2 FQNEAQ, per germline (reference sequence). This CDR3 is CASSEGQATDTQYF. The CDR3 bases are TGTGCCAGCAGCGAGGGACAGGCCACAGATACGCAGTATTTT. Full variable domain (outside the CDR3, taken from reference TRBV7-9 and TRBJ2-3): DTGVSQNPRHKITKRGQNVTFRCDPISEHNRLYWYRQTLGQGPEFLTYFQNEAQLEKSRLLSDRFSAERPKGSFSTLEIQRTEQGDSAMYLCASSEGQATDTQYFGPGTRLTVL.

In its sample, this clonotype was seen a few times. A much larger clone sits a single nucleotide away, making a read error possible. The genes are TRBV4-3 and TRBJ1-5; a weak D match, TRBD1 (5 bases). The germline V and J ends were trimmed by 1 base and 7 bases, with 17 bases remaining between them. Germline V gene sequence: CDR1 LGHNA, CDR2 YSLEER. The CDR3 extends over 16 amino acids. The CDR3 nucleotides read TGCGCCAGCAGCCAAGGTCGAATTACAGGAGGGCAGCCCCAGCATTTT. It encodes CASSQGRITGGQPQHF.

The CDR3 sequence is CASSQAPGQNRGIQYF. The DNA of the CDR3 is TGTGCCAGCAGCCAAGCACCGGGGCAAAACAGGGGCATTCAGTACTTC. This chain uses TRBV4-2 with TRBJ2-4, with 7 bases that match TRBD1. The junction had 12 bases not matched to a gene; V was cut back by 1 base and J by 9 bases. The CDR3 is 16 residues long. Germline V gene lookup returns CDR1 LGHNA and CDR2 YNFKEQ.

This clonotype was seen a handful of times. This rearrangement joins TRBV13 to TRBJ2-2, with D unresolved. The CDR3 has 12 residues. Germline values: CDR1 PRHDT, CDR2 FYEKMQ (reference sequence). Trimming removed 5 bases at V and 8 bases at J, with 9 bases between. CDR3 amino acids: CASSLSSGELFF. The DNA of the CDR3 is TGTGCCAGCAGCCTCTCCTCAGGGGAGCTGTTTTTT.

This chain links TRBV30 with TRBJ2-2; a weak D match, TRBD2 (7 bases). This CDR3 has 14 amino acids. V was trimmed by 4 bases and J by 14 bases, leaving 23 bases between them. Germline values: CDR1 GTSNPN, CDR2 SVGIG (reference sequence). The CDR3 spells CAWTGRGPSGILFF. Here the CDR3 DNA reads TGTGCCTGGACCGGGCGGGGGCCTTCCGGAATTCTGTTTTTT.

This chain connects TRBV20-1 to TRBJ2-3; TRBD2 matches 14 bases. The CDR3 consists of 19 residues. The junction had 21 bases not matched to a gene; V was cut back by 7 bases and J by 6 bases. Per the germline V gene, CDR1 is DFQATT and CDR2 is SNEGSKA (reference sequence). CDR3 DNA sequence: TGCAGTGTAGAAGAAACCGGGACTAGCGGGAGATGGATCGGGGATACGCAGTATTTT. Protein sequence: CSVEETGTSGRWIGDTQYF.

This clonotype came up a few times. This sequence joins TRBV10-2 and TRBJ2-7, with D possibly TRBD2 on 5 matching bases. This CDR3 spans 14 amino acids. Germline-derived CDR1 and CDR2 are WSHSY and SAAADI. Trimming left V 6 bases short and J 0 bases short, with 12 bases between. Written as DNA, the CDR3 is TGCGCCAGCAGAGTCGTTACTAGCTCCTACGAGCAGTACTTC. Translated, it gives CASRVVTSSYEQYF.

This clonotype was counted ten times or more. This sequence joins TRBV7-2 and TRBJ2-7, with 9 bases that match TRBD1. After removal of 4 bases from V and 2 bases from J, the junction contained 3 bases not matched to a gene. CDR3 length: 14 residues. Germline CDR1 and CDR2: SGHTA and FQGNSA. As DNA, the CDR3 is TGTGCCAGCAGCTATGACAGGGGGGCCTACGAGCAGTACTTC. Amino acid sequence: CASSYDRGAYEQYF.

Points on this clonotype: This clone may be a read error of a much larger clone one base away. The CDR3 bases are TGTGCCAGCAGCTTTGCTAACGACCCGGCGCTTTACTTC. Its translation: CASSFANDPALYF. The rearrangement joins TRBV11-2 to TRBJ2-4; D remains unclear. Germline CDR1 SGHAT, CDR2 FQNNGV. The CDR3 contains 13 residues. Trimming stripped 3 bases from V and 16 bases from J, with 19 bases between.

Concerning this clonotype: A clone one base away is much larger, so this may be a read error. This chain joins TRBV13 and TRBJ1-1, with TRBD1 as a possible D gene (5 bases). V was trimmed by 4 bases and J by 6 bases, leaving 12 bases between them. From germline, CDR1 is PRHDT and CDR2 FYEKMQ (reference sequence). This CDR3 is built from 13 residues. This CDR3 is CASSSRQTAEAFF. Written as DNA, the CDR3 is TGTGCCAGCAGCTCCCGACAGACCGCTGAAGCTTTCTTT.

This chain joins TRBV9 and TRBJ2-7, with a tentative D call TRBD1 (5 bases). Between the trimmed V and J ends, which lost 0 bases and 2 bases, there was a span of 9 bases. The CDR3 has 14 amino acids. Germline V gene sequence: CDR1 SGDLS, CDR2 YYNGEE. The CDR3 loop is CASSVGQNPYEQYF. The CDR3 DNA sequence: TGTGCCAGCAGCGTAGGACAGAACCCCTACGAGCAGTACTTC.

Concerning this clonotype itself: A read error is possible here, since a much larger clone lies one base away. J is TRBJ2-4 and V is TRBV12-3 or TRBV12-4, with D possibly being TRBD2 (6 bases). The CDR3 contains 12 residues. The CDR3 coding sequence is TGTCCCAGCAGTTTGGGGACTCCCTTTCAGTACTTC. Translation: CPSSLGTPFQYF.